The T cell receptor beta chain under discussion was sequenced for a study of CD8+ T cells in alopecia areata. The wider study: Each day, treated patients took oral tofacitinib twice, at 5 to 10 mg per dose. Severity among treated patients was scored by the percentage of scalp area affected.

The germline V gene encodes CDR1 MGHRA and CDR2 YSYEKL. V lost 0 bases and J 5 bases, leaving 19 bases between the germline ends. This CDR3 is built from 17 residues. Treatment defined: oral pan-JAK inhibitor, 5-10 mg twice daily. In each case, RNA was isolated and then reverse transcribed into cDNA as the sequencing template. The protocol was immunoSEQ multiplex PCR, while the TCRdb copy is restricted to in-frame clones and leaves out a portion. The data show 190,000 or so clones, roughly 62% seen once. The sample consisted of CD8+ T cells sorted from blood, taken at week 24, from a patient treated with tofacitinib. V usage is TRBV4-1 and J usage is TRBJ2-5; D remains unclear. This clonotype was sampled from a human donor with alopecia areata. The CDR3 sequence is CASSQDTPWGPRETQYF. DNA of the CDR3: TGCGCCAGCAGCCAAGATACGCCCTGGGGTCCAAGGGAGACCCAGTACTTC.